These 13 T cell receptor beta chains share one sample of origin, sequenced in a study of shared clonotypes between healthy human individuals. Assay: immunoSEQ multiplex PCR; the TCRdb copy retains only in-frame clones and omits some. In the table there are about 2.2 million clones, just under 95% of which are singletons. Naive-designated CD8 cells lacked CD45RO, were positively enriched for CCR7, and omitted terminally differentiated effector memory CD45RA+ cells. The sequenced sample was naive CD8+ T cells from PBMCs. Receptors originate from a man in his late teens or twenties in good health. Some clones in this sample may be carry-over from other donors' samples.

The CDR3 DNA is TGTGCCAGCAGCTCATGGACTAGCGGGAGACACAATGAGCAGTTCTTC. Translating gives CASSSWTSGRHNEQFF. The genes are TRBV7-2 and TRBJ2-1; 13 nucleotides match TRBD2. Germline CDR1 is SGHTA and CDR2 is FQGNSA. V lost 4 bases and J lost 5; bases outside the gene matches: 5. CDR3 length: 16 residues.

The chain has TRBV9 and TRBJ2-1; no clear D. Trimming pared 5 bases from V and 2 bases from J, leaving 5 bases between. The CDR3 is 12 residues long. Germline V lookup: CDR1 SGDLS, CDR2 YYNGEE. CDR3 in amino acids: CASSGPYNEQFF. The CDR3 bases are TGTGCCAGCAGTGGGCCCTACAATGAGCAGTTCTTC.

The CDR3 loop is CSVEEFPGSSTDTQYF. The CDR3 DNA reads as TGCAGCGTTGAAGAGTTTCCAGGTTCTAGCACAGATACGCAGTATTTT. The chain employs TRBV29-1 and TRBJ2-3; unclear D gene. Germline V gives CDR1 SQVTM, CDR2 ANQGSEA. With 0 bases removed from V and 0 bases from J, the gap between germline ends came to 13 bases. The CDR3 spans 16 residues.

This rearrangement joins TRBV6-1 to TRBJ1-2; the match to TRBD1 covers 8 bases. After removal of 4 bases from V and 2 bases from J, the junction contained 3 bases not matched to a gene. The CDR3 spans 14 residues. Germline V gives CDR1 MNHNS, CDR2 SASEGT. Here the CDR3 reads CASSGWTGNYGYTF. The CDR3 DNA reads TGTGCCAGCAGTGGCTGGACAGGGAACTATGGCTACACCTTC.

The rearrangement uses TRBV10-3 and TRBJ2-3; 8 positions match TRBD2. The germline CDR1 and CDR2 sequences are ENHRY and SYGVKD. CDR3 length equals 16 residues. The junction had 14 bases not matched to a gene; V was cut back by 6 bases and J by 6 bases. Here the CDR3 reads CAIRAEKSGRGDTQYF. In DNA form, the CDR3 reads TGTGCCATCAGGGCTGAGAAAAGCGGGAGAGGCGATACGCAGTATTTT.

V is TRBV10-3 and J is TRBJ2-3, with 7 nucleotides matching TRBD1. The V and J ends lost 5 bases and 2 bases, in that order; junction bases with no gene match: 7. The CDR3 runs 15 residues. CDR1 is ENHRY, CDR2 SYGVKD, per germline. The CDR3: CAISLRQGPTDTQYF. The CDR3 DNA reads TGTGCCATCAGTCTAAGACAGGGCCCCACAGATACGCAGTATTTT.

The chain links TRBV25-1 to TRBJ2-7, with D hard to call. CDR3 length: 13 amino acids. The V end lost 6 bases, the J end lost 6 bases, and 15 bases lay between the germline ends. Germline V gene data show CDR1 as MGHDK and CDR2 as SYGVNS. CDR3 in amino acids: CASRFADRGEQYF. The CDR3 DNA is TGTGCCAGCAGGTTCGCGGACCGAGGCGAGCAGTACTTC.

V gene TRBV27 combines with J gene TRBJ1-2, with TRBD1 matching 9 bases. With V trimmed by 5 bases and J by 5 bases, 6 bases remained unmatched. CDR1 MNHEY and CDR2 SMNVEV come from the germline V gene (reference sequence). This CDR3 is built from 14 residues. CDR3 sequence (DNA): TGTGCCAGCAGTCCGACAGGGGGGATGTATGGCTACACCTTC. This sequence encodes CASSPTGGMYGYTF.

The rearrangement links TRBV9 to TRBJ1-2; 8 nucleotides match TRBD1. The CDR3 has 16 amino acids. Germline loops: CDR1 SGDLS, CDR2 YYNGEE. With 5 bases clipped from V and 0 bases from J, the junction kept 9 bases outside the gene matches. The CDR3 reads CASRRQGAISNYGYTF. CDR3 nucleotides: TGTGCCAGCAGAAGGCAGGGGGCTATCTCTAACTATGGCTACACCTTC.

The V call is TRBV5-6, the J call TRBJ1-5, with D perhaps matching TRBD1 (5 bases). Trimming left V 3 bases short and J 6 bases short, with 16 bases between. The CDR3 runs to 15 residues. Germline CDR1 SGHDT, CDR2 YYEEEE. The CDR3 reads CASSWGYSAGQPQHF. The CDR3 coding sequence is TGTGCCAGCAGCTGGGGCTACAGTGCCGGTCAGCCCCAGCATTTT.

The CDR3 region has the DNA TGCAGCGCGCTAGCGGGAGGTTGGGGAGAGACCCAGTACTTC. Its protein is CSALAGGWGETQYF. The chain combines TRBV29-1 with TRBJ2-5; 11 positions match TRBD2. The germline gives CDR1 SQVTM, CDR2 ANQGSEA. Trimming removed 7 bases from V and 4 bases from J; junction bases left unmatched: 8. The CDR3 covers 14 residues.

V and J are TRBV7-9 and TRBJ2-7, with 8 positions matching TRBD1. CDR3 length: 16 amino acids. The V gene's germline CDR1 is SEHNR and CDR2 FQNEAQ (reference sequence). V was pared by 5 bases and J by 1 base, with 10 bases of the junction left unmatched. In nucleotides, the CDR3 is TGTGCCAGCAGCACCCCTACAGGGGGTGCTTCCTACGAGCAGTACTTC. Translated: CASSTPTGGASYEQYF.

The chain carries TRBV6-6 and TRBJ1-1; a weak D match, TRBD1 (5 bases). CDR1 is MNHNY, CDR2 SVGAGI, per germline (reference sequence). The CDR3 has 16 residues. V lost 0 bases and J 7 bases, leaving 18 bases between the germline ends. CDR3: CASSYSPRGETSEAFF. The DNA for the CDR3 is TGTGCCAGCAGTTACTCCCCACGGGGGGAAACAAGTGAAGCTTTCTTT.